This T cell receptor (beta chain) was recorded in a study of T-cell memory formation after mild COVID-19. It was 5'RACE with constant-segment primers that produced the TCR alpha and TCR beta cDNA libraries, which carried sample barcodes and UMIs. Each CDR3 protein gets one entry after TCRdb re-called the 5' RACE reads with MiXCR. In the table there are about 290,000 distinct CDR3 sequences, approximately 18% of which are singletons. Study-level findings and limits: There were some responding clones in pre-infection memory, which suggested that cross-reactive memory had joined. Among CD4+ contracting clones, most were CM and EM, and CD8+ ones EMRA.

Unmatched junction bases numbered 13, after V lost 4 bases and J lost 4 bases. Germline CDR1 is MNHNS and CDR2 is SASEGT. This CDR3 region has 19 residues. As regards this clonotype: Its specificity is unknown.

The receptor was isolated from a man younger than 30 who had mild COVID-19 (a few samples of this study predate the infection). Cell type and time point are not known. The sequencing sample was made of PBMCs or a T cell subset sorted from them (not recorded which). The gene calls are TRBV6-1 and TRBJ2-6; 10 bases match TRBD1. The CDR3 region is CASSGLWTGGLGGANVLTF. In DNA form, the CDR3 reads TGTGCCAGCAGTGGGCTTTGGACAGGGGGACTAGGCGGGGCCAACGTCCTGACTTTC.